This entry lists 13 T cell receptor beta chains sequenced from one sample in a study of radiation and T cells in renal cell carcinoma. Profiled with immunoSEQ multiplex PCR; TCRdb holds only in-frame clones, not every one. The sample holds approximately 85,000 clones, 89% seen once. The sample's time point: blood 4 weeks post-SBRT, at nephrectomy. The treatment here: 15 Gy SBRT to primary tumor, nephrectomy 4 weeks later. Material: blood, obtained from a patient whose treatment included radiotherapy and nephrectomy. These receptors all come from a woman between 65 and 79 years old with renal cell carcinoma.

A word on this clone: The sample has other DNA sequences that encode this CDR3 too. This chain links TRBV28 with TRBJ1-1; D might be TRBD1 (6 bases). Germline V lookup: CDR1 MDHEN, CDR2 SYDVKM. CDR3 size: 14 residues. Trimming stripped 5 bases from V and 1 base from J, with 11 bases between. The CDR3: CASSPPGQNTEAFF. CDR3 sequence (DNA): TGTGCCAGCAGTCCGCCGGGACAGAACACTGAAGCTTTCTTT.

The chain has TRBV11-2 and TRBJ1-4, with D tentatively TRBD1 (6 bases). Trimming took 5 bases from V and 8 from J, leaving 18 bases between them. There are 15 residues in the CDR3. Looked up from germline, CDR1 is SGHAT and CDR2 is FQNNGV. Written as DNA, the CDR3 is TGTGCCAGCAGCGCTCGGCGGCAAGGGGGGGAAAAACTGTTTTTT. Translation gives CASSARRQGGEKLFF.

V is TRBV11-2 and J is TRBJ2-1; D is undetermined. The V gene's germline CDR1 is SGHAT and CDR2 FQNNGV. V lost 5 bases and J lost 4, with 9 bases in between. This CDR3 spans 13 amino acids. As DNA, the CDR3 is TGTGCCAGCAGCCGAGACATATACAATGAGCAGTTCTTC. It is translated as CASSRDIYNEQFF.

V usage is TRBV7-2 and J usage is TRBJ1-1; unclear D gene. The germline V gene has CDR1 SGHTA and CDR2 FQGNSA. Trimming shortened V by 1 base and J by 6 bases, and 12 bases separated the two germline ends. The CDR3 has 14 residues. CDR3: CASSLEPVRAEAFF. CDR3 coding DNA: TGTGCCAGCAGCTTAGAACCGGTTAGGGCTGAAGCTTTCTTT.

The chain combines TRBV19 with TRBJ1-6; TRBD1 matches 8 bases. This CDR3 has 15 residues. The trim removed 5 bases at V and 7 bases at J, leaving 7 bases unmatched. Germline assignment: CDR1 LNHDA and CDR2 SQIVND (reference sequence). The CDR3 loop is CASSPSDRVNSPLHF. CDR3 nucleotide sequence: TGTGCCAGTAGTCCGTCGGACAGGGTGAATTCACCCCTCCACTTT.

The chain couples TRBV6-1 to TRBJ2-7, with D possibly being TRBD1 (5 bases). V was cut by 11 bases and J by 4 bases, with 18 bases left in between. The CDR3 is 13 amino acids. The germline V gene encodes CDR1 MNHNS and CDR2 SASEGT. The CDR3 spells CASRRRQQYEQYF. The CDR3 nucleotides read TGTGCCTCCCGTAGGCGACAGCAATACGAGCAGTACTTC.

The chain has TRBV28 and TRBJ1-2; 8 bases line up with TRBD1. Germline V lookup: CDR1 MDHEN, CDR2 SYDVKM. Germline trimming cut 8 bases from V and 2 bases from J; bases unmatched to any gene: 7. The CDR3 extends over 14 amino acids. The CDR3 bases are TGTGCCAGCGCCCGACAGGGGCCCAACTATGGCTACACCTTC. Amino acids: CASARQGPNYGYTF.

This chain links TRBV27 with TRBJ2-3; 8 bases agree with TRBD1. CDR1 is MNHEY and CDR2 is SMNVEV in the germline V gene (reference sequence). The CDR3 spans 17 residues. The J segment lost 0 bases and the V segment lost 6 bases, leaving 11 bases of the junction unmatched. The CDR3 protein is CASREAGTGLSTDTQYF. Written as DNA, the CDR3 is TGTGCCAGCAGAGAGGCCGGGACAGGCCTTAGCACAGATACGCAGTATTTT.

The chain joins TRBV5-1 to TRBJ1-4; D ambiguous. Trimming took 0 bases from V and 0 from J, leaving 6 bases between them. The CDR3 is made up of 15 amino acids. Per the germline V gene, CDR1 is SGHRS and CDR2 is YFSETQ. The CDR3 DNA reads as TGCGCCAGCAGCTTGGTGCAGTCAACTAATGAAAAACTGTTTTTT. The encoded protein is CASSLVQSTNEKLFF.

The V gene is TRBV28, the J gene TRBJ1-4, with D perhaps TRBD1 (6 bases). The V gene's germline CDR1 is MDHEN and CDR2 SYDVKM. The CDR3 runs to 15 residues. V was trimmed by 3 bases and J by 4 bases, leaving 12 bases between them. The CDR3 DNA follows: TGTGCCAGCAGTTTGCGGGGGCTGGATAATGAAAAACTGTTTTTT. It encodes CASSLRGLDNEKLFF. Complete variable domain (other parts from reference TRBV28 and TRBJ1-4): DVKVTQSSRYLVKRTGEKVFLECVQDMDHENMFWYRQDPGLGLRLIYFSYDVKMKEKGDIPEGYSVSREKKERFSLILESASTNQTSMYLCASSLRGLDNEKLFFGSGTQLSVL.

This clone was detected a few times. V gene TRBV10-3 combines with J gene TRBJ1-5; unclear D gene. The V gene's germline CDR1 is ENHRY and CDR2 SYGVKD. Trimming removed 3 bases at V and 9 bases at J, with 6 bases between. The CDR3 sequence is 11 residues long. The CDR3 region has the DNA TGTGCCATCAGTGACGGAGGGCCCCAGCATTTT. It codes for CAISDGGPQHF.

J is TRBJ2-1 and V is TRBV6-5; D is possibly TRBD1 (5 bases). Trimming cost V 6 bases and J 10 bases, with 16 bases left between them. From germline, CDR1 is MNHEY and CDR2 SVGAGI. This CDR3 is built from 13 residues. The CDR3 coding sequence is TGTGCCAGCAGGGGGCGGACGTTCGGGGAGCAGTTCTTC. Protein: CASRGRTFGEQFF.

This clone showed up just a few times. The chain recombines TRBV6-1 with TRBJ1-5, with D tentatively TRBD1 (6 bases). Per germline, CDR1 MNHNS and CDR2 SASEGT. V was cut by 3 bases and J by 1 base, with 16 bases left in between. The CDR3 spans 17 residues. The CDR3 coding sequence is TGTGCCAGCAGTGACCCCCCACAGGGTTTAAGCAATCAGCCCCAGCATTTT. It yields the protein CASSDPPQGLSNQPQHF.